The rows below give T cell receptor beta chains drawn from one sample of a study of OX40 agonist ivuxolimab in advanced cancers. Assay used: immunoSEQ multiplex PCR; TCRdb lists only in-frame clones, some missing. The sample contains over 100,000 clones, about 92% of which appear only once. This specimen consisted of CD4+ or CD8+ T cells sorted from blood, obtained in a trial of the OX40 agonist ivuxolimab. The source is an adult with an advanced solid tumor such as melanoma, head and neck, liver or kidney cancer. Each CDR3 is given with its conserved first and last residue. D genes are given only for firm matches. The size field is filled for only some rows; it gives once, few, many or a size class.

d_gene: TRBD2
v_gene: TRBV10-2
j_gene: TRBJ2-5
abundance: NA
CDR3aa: CASSEGLAGREQYF
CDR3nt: TGCGCCAGCAGTGAGGGACTAGCGGGGCGGGAGCAGTACTTC

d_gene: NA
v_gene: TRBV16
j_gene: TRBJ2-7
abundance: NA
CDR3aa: CASSQSGSGEQYF
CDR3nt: TGTGCCAGCAGCCAAAGCGGGTCCGGGGAGCAGTACTTC

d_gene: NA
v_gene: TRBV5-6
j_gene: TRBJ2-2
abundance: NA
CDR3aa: CASSFAGPGELFF
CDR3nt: TGTGCCAGCAGCTTCGCCGGGCCCGGGGAGCTGTTTTTT

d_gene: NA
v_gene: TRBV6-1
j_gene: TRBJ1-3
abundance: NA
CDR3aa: CASRWGSGNTIYF
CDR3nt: TGTGCCAGCAGATGGGGGTCTGGAAACACCATATATTTT

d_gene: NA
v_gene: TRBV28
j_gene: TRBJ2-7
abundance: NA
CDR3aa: CASSLVGGYEQYF
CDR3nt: TGTGCCAGCAGTTTAGTGGGGGGCTACGAGCAGTACTTC

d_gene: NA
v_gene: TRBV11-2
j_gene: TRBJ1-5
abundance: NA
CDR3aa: CASSLERGGFGNQPQHF
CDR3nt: TGTGCCAGCAGCCTCGAGCGAGGGGGTTTCGGCAATCAGCCCCAGCATTTT

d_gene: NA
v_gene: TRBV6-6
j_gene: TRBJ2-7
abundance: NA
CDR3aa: CASSSRGKREQYF
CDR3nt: TGTGCCAGCAGTTCGAGAGGGAAGCGCGAGCAGTACTTC

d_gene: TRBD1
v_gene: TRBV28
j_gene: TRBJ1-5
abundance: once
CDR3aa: CASSPTGGSNQPQHF
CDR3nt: TGTGCCAGCAGTCCCACAGGGGGGAGCAATCAGCCCCAGCATTTT

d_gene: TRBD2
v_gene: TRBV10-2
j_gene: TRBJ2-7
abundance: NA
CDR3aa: CASSKAGGPYEQYF
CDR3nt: TGCGCCAGCTCCAAAGCGGGGGGCCCCTACGAGCAGTACTTC

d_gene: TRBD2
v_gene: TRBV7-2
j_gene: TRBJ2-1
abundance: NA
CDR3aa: CASSLEGTINEQFF
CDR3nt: TGTGCCAGCAGCTTAGAAGGGACTATCAATGAGCAGTTCTTC

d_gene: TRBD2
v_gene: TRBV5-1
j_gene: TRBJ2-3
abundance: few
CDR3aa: CASSRSGRDRDTQYF
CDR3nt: TGCGCCAGCAGCCGTAGCGGGAGGGACCGAGATACGCAGTATTTT

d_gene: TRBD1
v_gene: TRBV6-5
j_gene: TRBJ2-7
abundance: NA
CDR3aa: CASSYSGGKEQYF
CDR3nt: TGTGCCAGCAGTTACTCAGGGGGCAAGGAGCAGTACTTC

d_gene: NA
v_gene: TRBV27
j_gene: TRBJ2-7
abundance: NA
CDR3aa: CASSLTRRSYEQYF
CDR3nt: TGTGCCAGCAGTCTAACTAGACGCAGTTACGAGCAGTACTTC

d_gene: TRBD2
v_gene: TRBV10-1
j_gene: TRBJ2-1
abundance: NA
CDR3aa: CASSLSGGKGEQFF
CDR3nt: TGCGCCAGCAGTTTAAGCGGGGGGAAGGGTGAGCAGTTCTTC

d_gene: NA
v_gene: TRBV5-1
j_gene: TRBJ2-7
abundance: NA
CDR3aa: CASSPRAGVRNEQYF
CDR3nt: TGCGCCAGCAGTCCCCGGGCAGGAGTTAGGAACGAGCAGTACTTC

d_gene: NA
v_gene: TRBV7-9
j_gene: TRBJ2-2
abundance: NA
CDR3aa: CASSLRTQSTGELFF
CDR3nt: TGTGCCAGCAGCTTGAGGACTCAGTCCACCGGGGAGCTGTTTTTT

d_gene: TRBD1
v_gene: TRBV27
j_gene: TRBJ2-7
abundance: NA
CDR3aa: CASSPGQAYEQYF
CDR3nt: TGTGCCAGCAGCCCGGGACAGGCCTACGAGCAGTACTTC

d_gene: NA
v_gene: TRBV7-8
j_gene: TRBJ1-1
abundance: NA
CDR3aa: CASSLVQGSKAFF
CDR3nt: TGTGCCAGCAGCTTAGTACAGGGCTCGAAAGCTTTCTTT

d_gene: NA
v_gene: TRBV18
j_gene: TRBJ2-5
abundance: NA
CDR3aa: CASSPATGVGETQYF
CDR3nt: TGTGCCAGCTCACCTGCGACAGGAGTGGGAGAGACCCAGTACTTC

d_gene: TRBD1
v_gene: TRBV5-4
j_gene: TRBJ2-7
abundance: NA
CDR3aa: CASSLDRGGSIDEQYF
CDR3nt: TGTGCCAGCAGCTTGGATCGAGGGGGCAGTATCGACGAGCAGTACTTC

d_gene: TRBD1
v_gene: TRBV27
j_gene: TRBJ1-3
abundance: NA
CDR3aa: CASRRTGDYGNTIYF
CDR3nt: TGTGCCAGCAGGAGGACAGGAGATTATGGAAACACCATATATTTT

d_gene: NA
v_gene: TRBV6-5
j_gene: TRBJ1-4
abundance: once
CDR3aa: CASSSDRDTEKLFF
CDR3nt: TGTGCCAGCAGCTCTGACCGGGACACTGAAAAACTGTTTTTT

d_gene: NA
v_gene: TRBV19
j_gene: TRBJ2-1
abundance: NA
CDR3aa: CASSIAQTNEQFF
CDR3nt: TGTGCCAGTAGTATAGCTCAAACCAATGAGCAGTTCTTC